This entry features one T cell receptor (beta chain) sequence. The antigen this receptor binds is unknown. Base qualities are missing; no much larger clone stands one base away. CDR1 and CDR2 (MGHRA, YSYEKL) derive from the germline V gene. The CDR3, cysteine through phenylalanine, is 14 amino acids long. The entry retains the CDR3 DNA only, 42 bases that are in frame from base 1. V is clipped by 4 bases and J by 5 bases, and the sequence between their germline boundaries is 14 bases long. Receptor amplification or capture employed the immunoSEQ multiplex PCR assay. The deep sequencing platform assayed some 90,000 TCR templates per sample. Genomic DNA extracted from sorted T cells was the material used for TCRbeta CDR3 sequencing. The authors' pipeline ran thus. The R programming language was used for clonal analysis of TCRbeta CDR3 data. Alloreactive CD4+ and CD8+ clones were defined by comparing unstimulated samples with post-reaction CFSE-low samples. Regulatory or non-regulatory origin of alloreactive CD4+ clones was assigned by matching sequences to the sorted unstimulated Treg and non-Treg repertoires. The source is immuneACCESS, and TCRdb retained only in-frame sequences with V and J called. Part of the clones is not carried over; for the studies checked, unresolved V genes explain less than half of this, and the remainder is unexplained. The V and J calls and clone size come from that table; D and trimming were worked out from the DNA. The sample has tens of thousands of clones on record, approximately 96% of them singletons. The ten biggest clones cover approximately 0.1% of the sample.

This record belongs to a study of siplizumab effects on memory and regulatory T cells (dated by TCRdb to between 2017 and 2020). In terms of the full investigation: The study examined how the anti-CD2 antibody siplizumab affects alloreactive T-cell subsets in allogeneic mixed lymphocyte reactions built from human PBMCs.

In three donor pairs, further sequencing was done on unstimulated CD8+ naive, CD4+ memory, CD8+ TEMRA, CD4+ naive and CD8+ effector memory subsets. TCRbeta CDR3 sequencing was performed on sorted unstimulated T cells and on proliferating T cells recovered from mixed lymphocyte reactions. Fresh whole blood from under 13 HLA-typed healthy donors was used as the source from which PBMCs were isolated. Overall results and qualifications from the work: Of the alloreactive CD4+ clones that could be mapped, the Treg-derived share averaged around 70% with siplizumab compared with 25% to 30% in control reactions. Because sequences at frequencies below about 10^-5 were poorly captured, only a minor fraction of alloreactive clones could be mapped back to unstimulated subsets. Siplizumab significantly reduced the cumulative frequency of alloreactive sequences traceable to unstimulated CD4+ memory T cells. Whether proliferating Tregs from siplizumab cultures actually had suppressive function was not functionally confirmed. A naive or memory phenotype could not be assigned to roughly 80-96% of proliferating CD4+ or CD8+ clones. Unstimulated naive T cells appeared more diverse than memory T cells, and naive cells seemed to contribute substantially to the alloresponse.

This sequence uses TRBV4-1 and TRBJ2-5; TRBD2 might be the D gene, on 5 matching bases. Sequencing used naive CD8+ T cells sorted from blood. Taken with the paper, the label for cell subset or site translates to: unstimulated naive T cells. This receptor was taken from a human donor in good health. Here is the DNA: TGCGCCAGCAGCCCACCACTAGTCGTTGAGACCCAGTACTTC. Its product reads: CASSPPLVVETQYF.